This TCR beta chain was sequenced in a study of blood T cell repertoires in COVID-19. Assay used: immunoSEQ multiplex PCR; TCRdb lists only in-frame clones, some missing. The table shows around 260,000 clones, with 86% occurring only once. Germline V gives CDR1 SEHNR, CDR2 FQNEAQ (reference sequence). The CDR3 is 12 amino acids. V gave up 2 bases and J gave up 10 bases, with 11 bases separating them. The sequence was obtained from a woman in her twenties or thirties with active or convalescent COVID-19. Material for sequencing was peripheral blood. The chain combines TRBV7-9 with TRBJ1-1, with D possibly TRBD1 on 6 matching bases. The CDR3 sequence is CASSLIGGPAFF. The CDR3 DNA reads TGTGCCAGCAGCTTAATCGGGGGGCCAGCTTTCTTT.